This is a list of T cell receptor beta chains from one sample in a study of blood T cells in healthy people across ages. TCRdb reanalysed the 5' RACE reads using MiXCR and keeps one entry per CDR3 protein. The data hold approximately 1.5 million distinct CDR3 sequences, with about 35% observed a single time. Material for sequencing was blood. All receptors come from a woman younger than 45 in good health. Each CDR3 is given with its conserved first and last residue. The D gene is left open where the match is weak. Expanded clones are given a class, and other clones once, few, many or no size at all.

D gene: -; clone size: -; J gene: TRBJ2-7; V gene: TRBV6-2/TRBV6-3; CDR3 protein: CASLYRDMRVVIASSYEQYF; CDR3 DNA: TGTGCCAGCCTATATAGGGACATGCGGGTCGTCATAGCAAGCTCCTACGAGCAGTACTTC
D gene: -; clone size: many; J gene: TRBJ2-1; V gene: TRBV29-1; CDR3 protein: CSGGGTNYNEQFF; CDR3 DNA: TGCAGCGGGGGGGGGACAAATTACAATGAGCAGTTCTTC
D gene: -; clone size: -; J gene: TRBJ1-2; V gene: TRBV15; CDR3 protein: CATSREKAFYGYTF; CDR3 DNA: TGTGCCACCAGCAGAGAGAAGGCATTCTATGGCTACACCTTC
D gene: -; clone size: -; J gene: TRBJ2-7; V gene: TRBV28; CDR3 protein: CASSLMRRDEQYF; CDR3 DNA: TGTGCCAGCAGTTTGATGCGTCGGGACGAGCAGTACTTC
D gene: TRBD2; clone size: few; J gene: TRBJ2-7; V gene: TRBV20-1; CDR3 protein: CSARWPSGGNYEQYF; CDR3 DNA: TGCAGTGCTAGATGGCCCAGCGGGGGAAACTACGAGCAGTACTTC
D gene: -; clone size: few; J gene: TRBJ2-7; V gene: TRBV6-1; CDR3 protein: CASSRTPSDEQYF; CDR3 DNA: TGTGCCAGCAGTAGAACCCCATCGGACGAGCAGTACTTC
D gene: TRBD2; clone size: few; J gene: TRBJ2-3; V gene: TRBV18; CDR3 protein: CASSPIPLAARTDTQYF; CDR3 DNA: TGTGCCAGCTCACCGATTCCCCTAGCGGCCCGCACAGATACGCAGTATTTT
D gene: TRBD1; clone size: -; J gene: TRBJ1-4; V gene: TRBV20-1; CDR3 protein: CSLTGTGNNEKLFF; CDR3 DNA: TGCAGTTTAACCGGGACAGGGAATAATGAAAAACTGTTTTTT
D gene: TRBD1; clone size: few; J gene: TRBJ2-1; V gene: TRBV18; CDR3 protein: CASSPPSRGHEQFF; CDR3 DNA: TGTGCCAGCTCACCACCGTCCAGGGGGCATGAGCAGTTCTTC
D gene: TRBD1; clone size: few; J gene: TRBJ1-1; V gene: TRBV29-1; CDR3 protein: CSVSGGAPGTFF; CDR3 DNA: TGCAGCGTCTCAGGGGGCGCCCCTGGTACTTTCTTT
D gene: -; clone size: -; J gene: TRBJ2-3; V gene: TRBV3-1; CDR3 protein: CASRPDSLPADTQYF; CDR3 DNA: TGTGCTAGCAGACCGGACTCGCTCCCTGCAGATACGCAGTATTTT
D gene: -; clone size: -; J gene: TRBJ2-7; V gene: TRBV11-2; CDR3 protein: CASSLGNWIYEQYF; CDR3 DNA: TGTGCCAGCAGCTTAGGTAACTGGATATACGAGCAGTACTTC
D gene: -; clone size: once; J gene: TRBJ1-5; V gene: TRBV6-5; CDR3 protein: CATREPSGGRETQHF; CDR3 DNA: TGTGCCACCAGAGAACCGAGCGGGGGGAGGGAGACCCAGCATTTT
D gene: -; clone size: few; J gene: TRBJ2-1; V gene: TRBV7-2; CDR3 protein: CASSLAAGPSYNEQFF; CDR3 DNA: TGTGCCAGCAGCTTAGCGGCGGGGCCTTCCTACAATGAGCAGTTCTTC